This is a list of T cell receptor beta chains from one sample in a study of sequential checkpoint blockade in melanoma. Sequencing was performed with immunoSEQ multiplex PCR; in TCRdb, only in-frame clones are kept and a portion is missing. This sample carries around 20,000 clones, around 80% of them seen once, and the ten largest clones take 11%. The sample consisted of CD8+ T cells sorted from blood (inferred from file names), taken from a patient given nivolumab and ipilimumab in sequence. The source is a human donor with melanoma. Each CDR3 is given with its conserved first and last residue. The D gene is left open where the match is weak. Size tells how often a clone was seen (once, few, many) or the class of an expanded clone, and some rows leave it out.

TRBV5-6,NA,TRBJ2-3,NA,TGTGCCAGCAGCTTTATTGGCGGAGCCACAGATACGCAGTATTTT,CASSFIGGATDTQYF
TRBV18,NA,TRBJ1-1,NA,TGTGCCAGCTCACCACGCTTCGGGGTGGGGACTGAAGCTTTCTTT,CASSPRFGVGTEAFF
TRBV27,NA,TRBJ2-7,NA,TGTGCCAGCAGTATCTCGGGACTGGCAAACTACGAGCAGTACTTC,CASSISGLANYEQYF
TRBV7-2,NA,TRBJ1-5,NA,TGTGCCAGCAGCCCCGGGAGTGATCAGCCCCAGCATTTT,CASSPGSDQPQHF
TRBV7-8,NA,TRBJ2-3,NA,TGTGCCAGCAGCTTACGGGGAGATCCTAGCACAGATACGCAGTATTTT,CASSLRGDPSTDTQYF
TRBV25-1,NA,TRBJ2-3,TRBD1,TGTGCCAGCAGTAAGACAGGGGGCCTCACAGATACGCAGTATTTT,CASSKTGGLTDTQYF
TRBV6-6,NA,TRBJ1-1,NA,TGTGCCAGCAGCTATTTTAGAGGCGCCGGGACTGAAGCTTTCTTT,CASSYFRGAGTEAFF
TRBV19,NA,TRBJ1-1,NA,TGTGCCAGTAGTCCCAGGTCGAACACTGAAGCTTTCTTT,CASSPRSNTEAFF
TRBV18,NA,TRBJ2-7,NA,TGTGCCAGCTCTCCGAGCTCGGCAGGCACCTACGAGCAGTACTTC,CASSPSSAGTYEQYF
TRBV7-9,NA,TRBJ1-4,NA,TGTGCCAGCAGCTTTGGAGGCCTCGGTGAAAAACTGTTTTTT,CASSFGGLGEKLFF
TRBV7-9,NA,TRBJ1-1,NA,TGTGCCAGCAGCTTAGCTGGGGGCCCGGCGGCTTTCTTT,CASSLAGGPAAFF
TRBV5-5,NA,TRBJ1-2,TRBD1,TGTGCCAGCAGCTTGGAACCGACAGGGGCGGGCTATGGCTACACCTTC,CASSLEPTGAGYGYTF
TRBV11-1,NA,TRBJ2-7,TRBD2,TGTGCCAGCAGCAATCAGGAGCTAGCGGGAGGACCCTACGAGCAGTACTTC,CASSNQELAGGPYEQYF
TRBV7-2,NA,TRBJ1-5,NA,TGTGCCAGCAGCTTAAGGGCAGGGTCGAGCAATCAGCCCCAGCATTTT,CASSLRAGSSNQPQHF
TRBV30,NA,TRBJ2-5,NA,TGTGCCTGGAGTGGCGGGGCAGAGACCCAGTACTTC,CAWSGGAETQYF
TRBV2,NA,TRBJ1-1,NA,TGTGCCACATCAGACAGAAACACTGAAGCTTTCTTT,CATSDRNTEAFF
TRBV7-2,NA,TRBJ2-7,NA,TGTGCCAGCAGCACCGGGTTCTCCTACGAGCAGTACTTC,CASSTGFSYEQYF
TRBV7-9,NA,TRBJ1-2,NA,TGTGCCAGCAGCCGGGGAGACGGCAACTATGGCTACACCTTC,CASSRGDGNYGYTF
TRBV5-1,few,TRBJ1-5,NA,TGCGCCAGCAGCTTGTCCGGGGGCAATCAGCCCCAGCATTTT,CASSLSGGNQPQHF
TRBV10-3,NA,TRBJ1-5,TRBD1,TGTGCCATCAGTGACAGTCAGGGGGGCAATCAGCCCCAGCATTTT,CAISDSQGGNQPQHF
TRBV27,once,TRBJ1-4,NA,TGTGCCAGCAGTCCCCCGACAGGTACTGGAAAAAAACTGTTTTTT,CASSPPTGTGKKLFF
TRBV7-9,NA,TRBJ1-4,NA,TGTGCCAGCAGCTCGCGGGGTCGCGGGGCAAGGAATGAAAAACTGTTTTTT,CASSSRGRGARNEKLFF
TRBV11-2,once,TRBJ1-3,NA,TGTGCCAGCAGCTGGGGGGGGATACCAGGACAGACCGTAAACACCATATATTTT,CASSWGGIPGQTVNTIYF
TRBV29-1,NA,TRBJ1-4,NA,TGCAGCGTTGATTCAGGGTCGGGTGAAAAACTGTTTTTT,CSVDSGSGEKLFF
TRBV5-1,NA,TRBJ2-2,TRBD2,TGCGCCAGCAGCAAGGGACTAGCGGGTATCGGCGGGGAGCTGTTTTTT,CASSKGLAGIGGELFF